Listed below are T cell receptor beta chains from one sample, sequenced in a study of blood T cell repertoires in COVID-19. Repertoires were generated with immunoSEQ multiplex PCR, while TCRdb's copy carries only in-frame clones and drops some. Among roughly 13,000 clones listed, roughly 80% were seen once. What was sequenced was peripheral blood. Receptors originate from a man between 40 and 49 years old with active or convalescent COVID-19. CDR3s include the opening cysteine and the closing phenylalanine or tryptophan. D genes are given only for firm matches. Only some rows state a clone size, as once, few, many or a class for expanded clones.

J: TRBJ2-1; D: NA; size: NA; V: TRBV19; DNA: TGTGCCAGTAGTATTAGCACCAACAATGAGCAGTTCTTC; CDR3: CASSISTNNEQFF
J: TRBJ1-5; D: TRBD1; size: NA; V: TRBV5-5; DNA: TGTGCCAGCAGCCACGGACAGGGTCCTCAGCCCCAGCATTTT; CDR3: CASSHGQGPQPQHF
J: TRBJ2-3; D: TRBD2; size: NA; V: TRBV24-1; DNA: TGTGCCACCAGCCCCTCCCCGGGACTAGCGGGGGGAACTACAGATACGCAGTATTTT; CDR3: CATSPSPGLAGGTTDTQYF
J: TRBJ2-5; D: NA; size: once; V: TRBV7-8; DNA: TGTGCCAGCAGCTCCGTCCCCCCGACAGTGGCAGAGACCCAGTACTTC; CDR3: CASSSVPPTVAETQYF
J: TRBJ2-5; D: NA; size: NA; V: TRBV5-1; DNA: TGCGCCAGCAGCTCACAGGGTTGGGAGACCCAGTACTTC; CDR3: CASSSQGWETQYF
J: TRBJ2-7; D: TRBD1; size: NA; V: TRBV5-4; DNA: TGTGCCAGCAGCTCCACCGGGACAGGCGTCTACGAGCAGTACTTC; CDR3: CASSSTGTGVYEQYF
J: TRBJ2-7; D: NA; size: NA; V: TRBV2; DNA: TGTGCCAGCAGTGGTTGGCGGGACTACGAGCAGTACTTC; CDR3: CASSGWRDYEQYF
J: TRBJ2-5; D: NA; size: medium-sized; V: TRBV2; DNA: TGTGCCAAATCCCCCTTATTATCGGCGGCGATGTTCCAAGAGACCCAGTACTTC; CDR3: CAKSPLLSAAMFQETQYF
J: TRBJ2-5; D: NA; size: NA; V: TRBV7-9; DNA: TGTGCCAGCAGCTTAGAATCGGGGGATCACCAGTACTTC; CDR3: CASSLESGDHQYF
J: TRBJ2-3; D: NA; size: medium-sized; V: TRBV12-3/TRBV12-4; DNA: TGTGCCAGCAGCAGGGCCAACACAGATACGCAGTATTTT; CDR3: CASSRANTDTQYF
J: TRBJ2-1; D: NA; size: NA; V: TRBV11-1; DNA: TGTGCCAGCAGCCGAGCGATAACTGAACGTGATGAGCAGTTCTTC; CDR3: CASSRAITERDEQFF
J: TRBJ2-7; D: NA; size: NA; V: TRBV3-1/TRBV3-2; DNA: TGTGCCAGCAGCCAAGGAGGGGGACCCACACCCCTTTACTTC; CDR3: CASSQGGGPTPLYF
J: TRBJ1-5; D: NA; size: NA; V: TRBV11-3; DNA: TGTGCCAGCAGCCCAGGGGTAGGCAATCAGCCCCAGCATTTT; CDR3: CASSPGVGNQPQHF
J: TRBJ1-2; D: NA; size: NA; V: TRBV3-1/TRBV3-2; DNA: TGTGCCAGCAGCCCAGAAAGTGCAGGACGGGGAGGCTACACCTTC; CDR3: CASSPESAGRGGYTF
J: TRBJ1-1; D: TRBD1; size: NA; V: TRBV7-2; DNA: TGTGCCAGCAGCTTCGACAGGGCGTGGGCTGAAGCTTTCTTT; CDR3: CASSFDRAWAEAFF
J: TRBJ2-5; D: TRBD1; size: NA; V: TRBV2; DNA: TGTGCCAGCAGTGCACAGGGGGAGACCCAGTACTTC; CDR3: CASSAQGETQYF
J: TRBJ1-6; D: NA; size: few; V: TRBV19; DNA: TGTGCCAGTAGCCACCCCCGAGGGGGTTCGGATTCACCCCTCCACTTT; CDR3: CASSHPRGGSDSPLHF
J: TRBJ2-2; D: NA; size: NA; V: TRBV4-3; DNA: TGCGCCAGCAGCCAAGAGACGGGTCTGGCCACCGGGGAGCTGTTTTTT; CDR3: CASSQETGLATGELFF
J: TRBJ1-1; D: NA; size: NA; V: TRBV18; DNA: TGTGCCAGCTCACCCCAGGGACAGAACACTGAAGCTTTCTTT; CDR3: CASSPQGQNTEAFF
J: TRBJ2-5; D: TRBD2; size: NA; V: TRBV4-3; DNA: TGCGCCAGCAGCCAAGGTAGCGGGAGGGCGGAGACCCAGTACTTC; CDR3: CASSQGSGRAETQYF
J: TRBJ2-1; D: TRBD2; size: NA; V: TRBV7-3; DNA: TGTGCCAGCAGCTTAAGACGCGGACTAGCGGGGGGCCCAAATGAGCAGTTCTTC; CDR3: CASSLRRGLAGGPNEQFF
J: TRBJ2-5; D: TRBD1; size: NA; V: TRBV7-2; DNA: TGTGCCAGCAGCCTAGGAATACAGGGGCAAGAGACCCAGTACTTC; CDR3: CASSLGIQGQETQYF
J: TRBJ2-1; D: TRBD2; size: NA; V: TRBV9; DNA: TGTGCCAGCCTTTCCCGCCAGGGGCCTCTAAGGACTAGCGGGAGGGACAATGAGCAGTTCTTC; CDR3: CASLSRQGPLRTSGRDNEQFF
J: TRBJ1-3; D: TRBD1; size: NA; V: TRBV2; DNA: TGTGCCAGCAGTGGAGGGACAGGGGATTTTGGAAACACCATATATTTT; CDR3: CASSGGTGDFGNTIYF